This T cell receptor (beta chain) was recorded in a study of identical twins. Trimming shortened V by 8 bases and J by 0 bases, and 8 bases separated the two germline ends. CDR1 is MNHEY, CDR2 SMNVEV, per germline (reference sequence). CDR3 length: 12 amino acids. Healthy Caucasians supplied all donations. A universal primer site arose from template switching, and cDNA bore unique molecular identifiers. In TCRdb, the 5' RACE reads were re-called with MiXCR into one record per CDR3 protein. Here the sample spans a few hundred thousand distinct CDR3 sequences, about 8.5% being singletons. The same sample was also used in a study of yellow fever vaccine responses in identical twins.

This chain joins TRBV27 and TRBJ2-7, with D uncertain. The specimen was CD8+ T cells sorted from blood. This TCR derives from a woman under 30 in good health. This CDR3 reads CASHSTSYEQYF. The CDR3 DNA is TGTGCCAGCCACAGTACCTCCTACGAGCAGTACTTC.